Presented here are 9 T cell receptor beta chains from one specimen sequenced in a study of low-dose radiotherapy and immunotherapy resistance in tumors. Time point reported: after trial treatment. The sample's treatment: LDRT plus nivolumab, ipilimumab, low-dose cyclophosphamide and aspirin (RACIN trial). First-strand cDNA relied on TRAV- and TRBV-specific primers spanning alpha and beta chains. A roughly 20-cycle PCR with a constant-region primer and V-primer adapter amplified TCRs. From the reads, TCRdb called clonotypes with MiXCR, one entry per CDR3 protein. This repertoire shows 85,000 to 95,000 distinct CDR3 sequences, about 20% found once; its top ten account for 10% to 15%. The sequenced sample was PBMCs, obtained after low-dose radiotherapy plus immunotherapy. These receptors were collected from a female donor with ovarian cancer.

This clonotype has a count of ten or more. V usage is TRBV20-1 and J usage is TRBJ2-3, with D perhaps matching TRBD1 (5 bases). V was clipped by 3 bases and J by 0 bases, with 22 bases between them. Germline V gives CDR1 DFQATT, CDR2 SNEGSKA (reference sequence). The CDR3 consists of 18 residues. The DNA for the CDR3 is TGCAGTGCTAGTTTGGGCAGGGCCCGTGTCTTGAGCACAGATACGCAGTATTTT. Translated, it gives CSASLGRARVLSTDTQYF.

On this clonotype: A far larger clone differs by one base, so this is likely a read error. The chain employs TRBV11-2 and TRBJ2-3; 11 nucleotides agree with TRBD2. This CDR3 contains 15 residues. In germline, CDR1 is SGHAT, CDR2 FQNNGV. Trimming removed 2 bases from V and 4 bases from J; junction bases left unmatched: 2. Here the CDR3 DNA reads TGTGCCAGCAGCTTAATAGCGGGGGGGGCAGATACGCAGTATTTT. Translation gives CASSLIAGGADTQYF.

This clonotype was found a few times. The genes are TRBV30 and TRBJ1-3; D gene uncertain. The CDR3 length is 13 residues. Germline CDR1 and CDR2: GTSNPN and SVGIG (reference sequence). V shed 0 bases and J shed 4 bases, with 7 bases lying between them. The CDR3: CAWSVGEGNTIYF. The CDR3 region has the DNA TGTGCCTGGAGTGTAGGAGAAGGAAACACCATATATTTT.

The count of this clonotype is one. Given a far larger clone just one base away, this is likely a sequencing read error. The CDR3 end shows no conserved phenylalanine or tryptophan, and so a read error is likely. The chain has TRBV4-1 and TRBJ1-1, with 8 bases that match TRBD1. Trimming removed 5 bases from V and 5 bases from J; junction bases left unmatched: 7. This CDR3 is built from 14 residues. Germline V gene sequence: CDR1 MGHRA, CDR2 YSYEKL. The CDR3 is CASSSRGQGTEAFS. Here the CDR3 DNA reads TGCGCCAGCAGCTCCAGGGGGCAGGGGACTGAAGCTTTCTCT.

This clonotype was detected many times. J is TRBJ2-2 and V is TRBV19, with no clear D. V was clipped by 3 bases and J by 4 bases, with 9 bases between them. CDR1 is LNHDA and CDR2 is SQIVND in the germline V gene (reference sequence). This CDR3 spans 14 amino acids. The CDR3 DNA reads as TGTGCCAGTAGTATTTCCGTGACCACCGGGGAGCTGTTTTTT. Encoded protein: CASSISVTTGELFF.

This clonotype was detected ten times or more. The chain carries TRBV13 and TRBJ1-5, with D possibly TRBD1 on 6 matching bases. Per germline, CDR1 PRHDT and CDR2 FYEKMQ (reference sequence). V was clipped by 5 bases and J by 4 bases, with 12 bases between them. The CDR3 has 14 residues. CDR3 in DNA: TGTGCCAGCAGCCCTCGGACAGATAATCAGCCCCAGCATTTT. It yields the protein CASSPRTDNQPQHF.

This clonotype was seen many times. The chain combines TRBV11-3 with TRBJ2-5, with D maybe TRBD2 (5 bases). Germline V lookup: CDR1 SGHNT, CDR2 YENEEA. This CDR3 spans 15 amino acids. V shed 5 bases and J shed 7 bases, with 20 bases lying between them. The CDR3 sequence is CASSPPATAGGTQYF. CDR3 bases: TGTGCCAGCAGCCCTCCCGCGACGGCCGGAGGGACCCAGTACTTC.

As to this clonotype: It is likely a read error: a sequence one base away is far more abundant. CDR3 coding DNA: TGTGCCAGCAGTTACTCGGGGGGGGCACTAGCTCGGGAGCAGTACTTC. It is translated as CASSYSGGALAREQYF. This chain connects TRBV6-2 or TRBV6-3 to TRBJ2-4; tentative D call: TRBD2 (7 bases). V was shortened by 0 bases and J by 13 bases, with 22 bases between the two germline ends. The germline gives CDR1 MNHEY, CDR2 SVGEGT. The CDR3 extends over 16 amino acids.

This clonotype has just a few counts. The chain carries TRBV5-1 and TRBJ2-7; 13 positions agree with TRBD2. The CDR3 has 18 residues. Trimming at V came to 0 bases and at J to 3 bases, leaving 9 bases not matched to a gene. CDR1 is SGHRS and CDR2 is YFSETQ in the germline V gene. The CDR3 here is CASSLGLAGGTTLYEQYF. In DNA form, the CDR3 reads TGCGCCAGCAGCTTGGGACTAGCGGGGGGCACTACTCTCTACGAGCAGTACTTC.